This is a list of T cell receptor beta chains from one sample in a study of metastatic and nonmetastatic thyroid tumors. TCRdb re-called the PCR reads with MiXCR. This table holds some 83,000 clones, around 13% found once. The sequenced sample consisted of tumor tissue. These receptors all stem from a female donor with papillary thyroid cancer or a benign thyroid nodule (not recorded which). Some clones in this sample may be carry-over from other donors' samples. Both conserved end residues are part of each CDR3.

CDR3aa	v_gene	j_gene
CASSQTSGRVFGQFF	TRBV6-1	TRBJ2-1
CSASKPSWHEQETQYF	TRBV20-1	TRBJ2-5
CASSPNYYSYEQYF	TRBV6-2/TRBV6-3	TRBJ2-7
CATSRISGVAEVFF	TRBV15	TRBJ1-1
CASRFRGSDTQYF	TRBV6-1	TRBJ2-3
CASSQDQKYGYTF	TRBV14	TRBJ1-2
CASSLRTAQETQYF	TRBV5-8	TRBJ2-5
CASSASGTALYEQYF	TRBV7-2	TRBJ2-7
CASSLRPQGAGEQYF	TRBV7-3	TRBJ2-7
CASSPQTGRSSYNEQFF	TRBV11-1	TRBJ2-1
CAIKAGPPRQYF	TRBV6-1	TRBJ2-7
CASSLLGPYEQYF	TRBV6-1	TRBJ2-7
CASSLVGFAGAYNEQFF	TRBV7-9	TRBJ2-1
CASSFRGSLIETQYF	TRBV5-8	TRBJ2-5
CASSHGLAGNTGELFF	TRBV28	TRBJ2-2
CSARADRGSLDEQFF	TRBV20-1	TRBJ2-1
CASKTGDYEQYF	TRBV6-1	TRBJ2-7
CASSFAETQYF	TRBV28	TRBJ2-5
CSVTGGTGELFF	TRBV29-1	TRBJ2-2
CSARSTVRPEKLFF	TRBV20-1	TRBJ1-4
CASSRTGGGNSPLHF	TRBV5-5	TRBJ1-6
CASSFFGGRAVSLGQYF	TRBV28	TRBJ2-7
CGPRGAGFTDTQYF	TRBV20-1	TRBJ2-3
CASSQIAGADTQYF	TRBV5-1	TRBJ2-3
CASSPAWKRDGLADTQYF	TRBV6-2/TRBV6-3	TRBJ2-3
CASSQDGPQGRGYTF	TRBV4-1	NA
CASSQHQYEQYF	TRBV7-9	TRBJ2-7
CAWVPLGGTMNTEAFF	TRBV30	TRBJ1-1
CSARGDPVDEQFF	TRBV20-1	TRBJ2-1
CSARDGGIASEQFF	TRBV20-1	TRBJ2-1
CSARDATRYHEQYF	TRBV20-1	TRBJ2-7
CASSTYNEQFF	TRBV5-1	TRBJ2-1
CASSLEVTSGSRDQYF	TRBV11-2	TRBJ2-7
CATSDPGTGDFYNEQFF	TRBV24-1	TRBJ2-1
CASSPPRYIDEQYF	TRBV28	TRBJ2-7
CASKRDSNQPQHF	TRBV2	TRBJ1-5
CAISQSGSNQPQHF	TRBV10-3	TRBJ1-5
CATSDGPRKSSYNEQFF	TRBV24-1	TRBJ2-1
CASSISKSSYNEQFF	TRBV19	TRBJ2-1
CASSPARATSRGEQYF	TRBV18	TRBJ2-7
CASSLEGIMNTEAFF	TRBV5-1	TRBJ1-1
CATSESGSYNEQFF	TRBV24-1	TRBJ2-1
CASSPSGSEQFF	TRBV9	TRBJ2-1